This passage covers 30 T cell receptor beta chains from one sample sequenced in a study of blood T cell repertoires in COVID-19. Sequenced by immunoSEQ multiplex PCR; TCRdb stores in-frame clones only, minus some. The sample lists about 140,000 clones; around 87% were seen once. The material sequenced was peripheral blood. Every receptor here comes from a human donor in a cohort sampled during active COVID-19.

CDR3 sequence reads: CASSFPVKEAFF. DNA of the CDR3: TGTGCCAGCAGCTTCCCAGTAAAGGAAGCTTTCTTT. The chain has TRBV5-5 and TRBJ1-1; no definite D call. Germline CDR1 reads SGHKS; CDR2 reads YYEKEE (reference sequence). Trimming stripped 2 bases from V and 8 bases from J, with 10 bases between. The CDR3 totals 12 residues.

The rearrangement links TRBV7-9 to TRBJ2-1; 8 bases fit TRBD2. The trim removed 6 bases at V and 7 bases at J, leaving 8 bases unmatched. The CDR3 is 14 residues long. CDR1 SEHNR and CDR2 FQNEAQ come from the germline V gene (reference sequence). The chain's CDR3 is CASRIAGGGNEQFF. The CDR3 nucleotides read TGTGCCAGCAGAATTGCGGGAGGAGGGAATGAGCAGTTCTTC.

This clone came up once. This chain joins TRBV11-3 and TRBJ2-1, with 7 bases identical to TRBD2. Trimming took 5 bases from V and 0 from J; bases not matched to a gene: 4. This CDR3 is built from 15 residues. Looked up from germline, CDR1 is SGHNT and CDR2 is YENEEA. The CDR3 DNA reads as TGTGCCAGCAGCCTCGGACTAGGCTCCTACAATGAGCAGTTCTTC. This translates into CASSLGLGSYNEQFF.

The J gene is TRBJ2-2, the V gene TRBV5-4, with 9 bases that match TRBD1. V shed 4 bases and J 6 bases; nucleotides not matched to a gene: 4. The CDR3 length is 14 residues. CDR1 is SGHNT and CDR2 is YYREEE in the germline V gene (reference sequence). CDR3 coding DNA: TGTGCCAGCAGCAAGGGACAGGGACCCGGGGAGCTGTTTTTT. It is translated as CASSKGQGPGELFF.

The chain employs TRBV29-1 and TRBJ1-2, with TRBD1 matching 7 bases. V lost 6 bases, J lost 2 bases, and 0 bases stayed unmatched. This CDR3 region has 11 residues. CDR1 SQVTM and CDR2 ANQGSEA come from the germline V gene. The CDR3 nucleotides read TGCAGCGTGACAGGGAACTATGGCTACACCTTC. It translates to CSVTGNYGYTF.

The chain is built from TRBV5-5 and TRBJ1-3; D uncertain. CDR1 is SGHKS, CDR2 YYEKEE, per germline (reference sequence). Trimming left V 0 bases short and J 1 base short, with 5 bases between. The CDR3 is 14 residues long. This CDR3 is CASSLAGSGNTIYF. Written as DNA, the CDR3 is TGTGCCAGCAGCTTGGCCGGGTCTGGAAACACCATATATTTT.

The rearrangement links TRBV6-5 to TRBJ1-3, with TRBD1 matching over 7 bases. Germline assignment: CDR1 MNHEY and CDR2 SVGAGI. The CDR3 has 13 amino acids. J lost 6 bases, V lost 5 bases, and 4 bases had no gene match. The CDR3 coding sequence is TGTGCCAGCAGTAACAGGGGCGCAAACACCATATATTTT. The encoded protein is CASSNRGANTIYF.

This chain links TRBV28 with TRBJ1-1; D is unresolved. The CDR3 consists of 12 residues. Trimming cost V 7 bases and J 6 bases, with 12 bases left between them. Germline V CDR1 and CDR2: MDHEN, SYDVKM. The CDR3 DNA reads as TGTGCCAGCACTAAAGAGGGCGCTGAAGCTTTCTTT. Encoded protein: CASTKEGAEAFF.

The gene calls are TRBV29-1 and TRBJ2-3; D might be TRBD1 (6 bases). The germline CDR1 and CDR2 sequences are SQVTM and ANQGSEA. CDR3 length: 14 amino acids. With 4 bases removed from V and 0 bases from J, the gap between germline ends came to 11 bases. Here the CDR3 DNA reads TGCAGCGTTGCTAGAGGGGGTAGCACAGATACGCAGTATTTT. Translating gives CSVARGGSTDTQYF.

This clone came up a few times. The chain couples TRBV6-1 to TRBJ2-7, with a weak D call TRBD1 (5 bases). CDR3 length: 14 amino acids. V was shortened by 1 base and J by 0 bases, with 7 bases between the two germline ends. Germline values: CDR1 MNHNS, CDR2 SASEGT. Written as DNA, the CDR3 is TGTGCCAGCAGTGAAGGACAGATCTCCTACGAGCAGTACTTC. Its protein product is CASSEGQISYEQYF.

This clone has just a few counts. The V and J genes are TRBV19 and TRBJ2-7; TRBD2 agrees at 7 bases. V was pared by 6 bases and J by 0 bases, with 5 bases of the junction left unmatched. The germline gives CDR1 LNHDA, CDR2 SQIVND (reference sequence). This CDR3 comprises 14 residues. The CDR3: CASSGRLNSYEQYF. In DNA form, the CDR3 reads TGTGCCAGTAGCGGGAGGCTTAACTCCTACGAGCAGTACTTC.

CDR3 residues: CASSVGQGNTGELFF. CDR3 coding DNA: TGTGCCAGCAGTGTGGGACAGGGTAACACCGGGGAGCTGTTTTTT. The V call is TRBV7-3, the J call TRBJ2-2; 9 nucleotides agree with TRBD1. CDR3 size: 15 residues. The ends lost 6 bases at V and 2 bases at J; junction bases unmatched: 4. In germline, CDR1 is SGHTA, CDR2 FQGTGA. The whole variable domain, filled in from reference TRBV7-3 and TRBJ2-2, reads GAGVSQTPSNKVTEKGKYVELRCDPISGHTALYWYRQSLGQGPEFLIYFQGTGAADDSGLPNDRFFAVRPEGSVSTLKIQRTERGDSAVYLCASSVGQGNTGELFFGEGSRLTVL.

This clone was recorded once. The chain couples TRBV27 to TRBJ2-3; TRBD1 might be the D (5 bases). V was cut by 5 bases and J by 5 bases, with 14 bases left in between. CDR1 and CDR2 from the germline V gene are MNHEY and SMNVEV (reference sequence). The CDR3 has 14 amino acids. This CDR3 is CASSKDLGVDTQYF. DNA of the CDR3: TGTGCCAGCAGTAAAGACTTAGGGGTAGATACGCAGTATTTT.

V usage is TRBV18 and J usage is TRBJ1-2; tentative D call: TRBD1 (6 bases). Germline V gene sequence: CDR1 KGHSH, CDR2 LQKENI. The CDR3 is 13 residues long. V dropped 5 bases and J dropped 4 bases, with 11 bases sitting between them. CDR3 amino acids: CASSSTDSYGYTF. The CDR3 nucleotides read TGTGCCAGCTCATCGACGGACAGCTATGGCTACACCTTC.

The CDR3 spells CSVEGPDTQYF. DNA for the CDR3: TGCAGCGTTGAGGGCCCAGATACGCAGTATTTT. V gene TRBV29-1 combines with J gene TRBJ2-3; unclear D gene. The germline V gene has CDR1 SQVTM and CDR2 ANQGSEA. This CDR3 is 11 amino acids long. Deletions cut 3 bases from V and 4 bases from J, with 5 bases between.

This chain joins TRBV7-3 and TRBJ1-1, with unresolved D. This CDR3 spans 14 amino acids. CDR1 is SGHTA and CDR2 is FQGTGA in the germline V gene. V lost 5 bases and J lost 1, with 11 bases in between. The CDR3 coding sequence is TGTGCCAGCAGCCCGGCGACGGGGAACACTGAAGCTTTCTTT. This gives the protein CASSPATGNTEAFF.

This clone was detected only a few times. The gene calls are TRBV10-2 and TRBJ1-5; the D gene is possibly TRBD1 (5 bases). The germline CDR1 and CDR2 sequences are WSHSY and SAAADI. V was cut by 0 bases and J by 7 bases, with 10 bases left in between. The CDR3 runs 14 residues. CDR3 region: CASSESTVVQPQHF. CDR3 in DNA: TGCGCCAGCAGTGAGTCGACAGTGGTGCAGCCCCAGCATTTT.

In DNA, the CDR3 is TGTGCCAGCAGTTACCTAAGCGCCGGGGGCACCGGGGAGCTGTTTTTT. This encodes CASSYLSAGGTGELFF. The chain is built from TRBV6-2 or TRBV6-3 and TRBJ2-2; TRBD2 might be the D (6 bases). The CDR3 is 16 amino acids. Germline values: CDR1 MNHEY, CDR2 SVGEGT. Trimming took off 2 bases at V and 4 bases at J, with 14 bases between the two ends.

The J gene is TRBJ2-5, the V gene TRBV7-2; 10 positions agree with TRBD2. This CDR3 is built from 16 residues. Germline trimming cut 1 base from V and 3 bases from J; bases unmatched to any gene: 5. Germline V lookup: CDR1 SGHTA, CDR2 FQGNSA. The DNA of the CDR3 is TGTGCCAGCAGCTTAGAACGGACTAGCGGAAAAGAGACCCAGTACTTC. Translation: CASSLERTSGKETQYF.

The chain links TRBV11-2 to TRBJ2-5; D possibly corresponds to TRBD2 (6 bases). CDR3 length equals 15 residues. From germline, CDR1 is SGHAT and CDR2 FQNNGV. V lost 6 bases and J lost 5, with 19 bases in between. The CDR3 DNA sequence: TGTGCCAGCAGGTCCATCCGGGGGAAAGAGGAGACCCAGTACTTC. Amino acids: CASRSIRGKEETQYF.

This sequence joins TRBV7-9 and TRBJ1-3, with TRBD1 matching over 7 bases. CDR1 and CDR2 (germline): SEHNR, FQNEAQ (reference sequence). The V gene end was trimmed by 10 bases and the J gene end by 2 bases; junction bases not matched to a gene: 2. There are 12 residues in the CDR3. CDR3 region: CATTGAGNTIYF. The CDR3 DNA is TGTGCCACCACAGGGGCTGGAAACACCATATATTTT.

The rearrangement links TRBV28 to TRBJ2-7, with a possible D match to TRBD1 (5 bases). The CDR3 is made up of 15 amino acids. Germline values: CDR1 MDHEN, CDR2 SYDVKM. V was trimmed by 5 bases and J by 3 bases, leaving 17 bases between them. The CDR3 reads CASSPSDRPVYEQYF. The CDR3 nucleotides read TGTGCCAGCAGTCCCTCAGACAGACCGGTCTACGAGCAGTACTTC.

The chain recombines TRBV18 with TRBJ2-1; possible D gene TRBD1, 6 bases. V was shortened by 5 bases and J by 8 bases, with 22 bases between the two germline ends. The CDR3 consists of 16 residues. The germline V gene has CDR1 KGHSH and CDR2 LQKENI. The CDR3 DNA follows: TGTGCCAGCTCAGAGGGATCAAGCAGGGGCGCATATGAGCAGTTCTTC. It translates to CASSEGSSRGAYEQFF. Using reference TRBV18 and TRBJ2-1 for the parts outside the CDR3, the full variable domain is NAGVMQNPRHLVRRRGQEARLRCSPMKGHSHVYWYRQLPEEGLKFMVYLQKENIIDESGMPKERFSAEFPKEGPSILRIQQVVRGDSAAYFCASSEGSSRGAYEQFFGPGTRLTVL.

The chain links TRBV6-5 to TRBJ1-1; 7 nucleotides line up with TRBD1. The trim removed 5 bases at V and 3 bases at J, leaving 6 bases unmatched. This CDR3 is 14 amino acids long. CDR1 is MNHEY and CDR2 is SVGAGI in the germline V gene. The CDR3 nucleotides are TGTGCCAGCAGTCAGGACAGGAGAGACACTGAAGCTTTCTTT. Translation gives CASSQDRRDTEAFF.

J is TRBJ1-4 and V is TRBV5-1; D is possibly TRBD1 (6 bases). CDR1 is SGHRS and CDR2 is YFSETQ in the germline V gene. The CDR3 contains 14 residues. The ends were cut back, 0 bases at V and 8 bases at J, with 11 bases in the middle. This chain's CDR3 is CASSLGQVGEKLFF. Here the CDR3 DNA reads TGCGCCAGCAGCTTGGGACAGGTGGGAGAAAAACTGTTTTTT.

This clone was picked up a small number of times. The CDR3 is CAWMGSNSPLHF. The CDR3 DNA reads as TGTGCCTGGATGGGGAGTAATTCACCCCTCCACTTT. The gene calls are TRBV30 and TRBJ1-6; D unclear. Germline CDR1 and CDR2: GTSNPN and SVGIG (reference sequence). Trimming removed 4 bases from V and 6 bases from J, with 7 bases in between. This CDR3 has 12 amino acids.

V gene TRBV15 combines with J gene TRBJ1-5; a possible D gene is TRBD1 (6 bases). Germline V gives CDR1 LNHNV, CDR2 YYDKDF (reference sequence). This CDR3 is 13 amino acids long. The V gene lost 3 bases and the J gene lost 5 bases, with 8 bases spanning the gap. The CDR3 nucleotides are TGTGCCACCAGCAGGACAGGTCATCAGCCCCAGCATTTT. It yields the protein CATSRTGHQPQHF.

The J gene is TRBJ2-1, the V gene TRBV13; TRBD1 agrees at 9 bases. The ends lost 3 bases at V and 3 bases at J; junction bases unmatched: 3. The CDR3 has 15 residues. Germline CDR1 is PRHDT and CDR2 is FYEKMQ (reference sequence). In nucleotides, the CDR3 is TGTGCCAGCAGCTTCTGGGACAGGGTCTACAATGAGCAGTTCTTC. Residues: CASSFWDRVYNEQFF.

The rearrangement uses TRBV3-1 (or the pseudogene TRBV3-2) and TRBJ2-1; 7 positions match TRBD2. The CDR3 loop spans 15 amino acids. CDR1 is LGHDT, CDR2 YNNKEL, per germline (reference sequence). V gave up 5 bases and J gave up 0 bases; unmatched junction bases: 4. The DNA of the CDR3 is TGTGCCAGCAGCTCAAGCGGGACCTCCTACAATGAGCAGTTCTTC. It encodes CASSSSGTSYNEQFF.

The chain carries TRBV11-3 and TRBJ1-5; D remains unclear. Germline lookup yields CDR1 SGHNT and CDR2 YENEEA. The CDR3 covers 15 residues. Deletions cut 1 base from V and 0 bases from J, with 7 bases between. CDR3 amino acids: CASSLVIVSNQPQHF. The CDR3 DNA sequence: TGTGCCAGCAGCTTAGTAATAGTTAGCAATCAGCCCCAGCATTTT.